This record covers a single TCR beta chain. Its antigen is currently unknown. The data derive from a study of a mutant IDH1 vaccine in newly diagnosed glioma. As for the study in general: During weeks 1, 3, 5, 7, 11, 15, 19 and 23, patients received eight vaccinations. Patients got their first vaccination 4-6 weeks after radiotherapy alone, or with temozolomide cycles.

Time point defined: week 5, during vaccination. Topical imiquimod accompanied each vaccine dose, which consisted of 300 ug of mutant IDH1 20-mer peptide. Donor tumors were new WHO grade 3 or 4 IDH1-mutant, ATRX-lost astrocytomas. Some clones are missing from TCRdb's copy, which holds only in-frame ones; the method was immunoSEQ multiplex PCR. This table holds roughly 60,000 clones, 80% to 90% found once. Notes on the study in general: Vaccine-induced immune responses were detected in roughly 92% of patients.

The TCR comes from a woman aged 45-65 years with glioma. Material: PBMCs, obtained from a glioma patient whose treatment included an IDH1 peptide vaccine.

CDR3 residues: CASSLAGYEQYF. The CDR3 DNA reads TGTGCCAGCAGTTTAGCAGGGTACGAGCAGTACTTC. The gene calls are TRBV28 and TRBJ2-7; TRBD1 is a possible D gene (5 bases). The germline gives CDR1 MDHEN, CDR2 SYDVKM. This CDR3 is 12 amino acids long. Trimming stripped 2 bases from V and 4 bases from J, with 6 bases between.